This T cell receptor beta chain was sequenced for a study of T cell repertoires in cytomegalovirus infection. Study at large: A matching HLA type, together with CMV infection, was signaled by public TCR beta signatures.

Whole-study findings and limits: Dominating the ex vivo response were TCR beta clonotypes that were CMV-specific and HLA-C-restricted. Totalled public TCR beta family frequency picked out people who carried CMV plus the relevant HLA.

TCRdb fed the reads into MiXCR, producing one record per CDR3 protein. The sample records roughly 500,000 distinct CDR3 sequences, 33% being singletons. This clonotype was observed a handful of times. The antigen remains unidentified. The CDR3 has 14 residues. Germline V gene data show CDR1 as SGHTA and CDR2 as FQGNSA. The trim removed 4 bases at V and 5 bases at J, leaving 7 bases unmatched. The J gene is TRBJ2-7, the V gene TRBV7-2; 8 bases are shared with TRBD1. The clonotype originates from a human donor in good health (CMV status not recorded). Some clones in this sample may be carry-over from other donors' samples. Source: cultured PBMCs, taken from culture after CMV antigen stimulation. The CDR3 region has the DNA TGTGCCAGCAGCTCGTCGGACAGGGAAGACGAGCAGTACTTC. Its protein is CASSSSDREDEQYF.